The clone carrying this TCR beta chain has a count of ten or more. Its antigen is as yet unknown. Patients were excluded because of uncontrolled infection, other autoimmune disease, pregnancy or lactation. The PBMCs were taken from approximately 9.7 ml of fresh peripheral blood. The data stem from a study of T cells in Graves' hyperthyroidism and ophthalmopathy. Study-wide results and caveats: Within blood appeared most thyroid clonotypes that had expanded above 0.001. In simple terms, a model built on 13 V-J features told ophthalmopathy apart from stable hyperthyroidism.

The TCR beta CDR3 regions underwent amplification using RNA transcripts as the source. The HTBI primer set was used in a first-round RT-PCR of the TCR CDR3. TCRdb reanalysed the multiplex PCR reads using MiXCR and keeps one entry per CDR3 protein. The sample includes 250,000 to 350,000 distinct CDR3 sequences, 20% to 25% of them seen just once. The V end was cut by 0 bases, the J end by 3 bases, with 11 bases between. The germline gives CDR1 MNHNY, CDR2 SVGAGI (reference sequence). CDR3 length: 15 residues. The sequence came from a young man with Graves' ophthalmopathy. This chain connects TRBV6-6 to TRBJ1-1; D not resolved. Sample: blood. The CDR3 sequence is CASSYSRYSHTEAFF. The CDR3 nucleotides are TGTGCCAGCAGTTACTCGCGTTACAGCCACACTGAAGCTTTCTTT.